This entry lists 15 T cell receptor beta chains sequenced from one sample in a study of blood T cells in healthy people across ages. Sample-barcoded 5' priming and a J-beta primer mix drove a second PCR of about 7 to 11 cycles. TCRdb independently ran MiXCR on the 5' RACE reads; one entry per CDR3 protein. The repertoire includes approximately 730,000 distinct CDR3 sequences, 50% to 65% of them detected once, and roughly 40% sits in the top ten. The sequenced material came from blood. The receptors shown here come from a man older than 75 in good health.

Remarks on this clonotype: The junction and the germline gene differ at one end; a read error may be behind it. The chain has TRBV6-6 and TRBJ2-1; D may be TRBD1 (5 bases). Germline CDR1 and CDR2: MNHNY and SVGAGI (reference sequence). CDR3 size: 15 residues. This CDR3 reads CASRHEQVSHNEQFF. CDR3 DNA: TGTGCCAGCAGACACGAACAGGTCTCCCACAATGAGCAGTTCTTC.

The rearrangement joins TRBV9 to TRBJ2-7; TRBD1 agrees at 7 bases. This CDR3 comprises 12 residues. CDR1 is SGDLS, CDR2 YYNGEE, per germline. V shed 8 bases, J shed 7 bases, and the junction held 9 bases outside the gene matches. CDR3 coding DNA: TGTGCCAGGACAGGGCTCCCTGGGGAGCAGTACTTC. As protein: CARTGLPGEQYF.

This clonotype was counted between two and nine times. The CDR3 loop reads CASSLGTFPGNEQFF. In nucleotides, the CDR3 is TGCGCCAGCAGCTTGGGGACTTTCCCTGGCAATGAGCAGTTCTTC. This chain uses TRBV5-1 with TRBJ2-1, with D perhaps TRBD2 (5 bases). CDR3 length: 15 residues. The germline gives CDR1 SGHRS, CDR2 YFSETQ. V shed 0 bases and J shed 6 bases, with 13 bases lying between them.

The genes are TRBV2 and TRBJ2-7, with D possibly called TRBD1 or TRBD2 (5 bases each). Germline CDR1 is SNHLY and CDR2 is FYNNEI. The CDR3 extends over 12 amino acids. V was shortened by 8 bases and J by 4 bases, with 12 bases between the two germline ends. CDR3 protein: CASGDEGYEQYF. The CDR3 nucleotides are TGTGCCAGCGGGGACGAGGGATACGAGCAGTACTTC.

The chain employs TRBV7-6 and TRBJ1-5; D unclear. Trimming shortened V by 5 bases and J by 5 bases, and 16 bases separated the two germline ends. CDR1 and CDR2 (germline): SGHVS, FNYEAQ. CDR3 length: 15 residues. CDR3 amino acids: CASSPSPFQDQPQHF. The CDR3 DNA reads TGTGCCAGCAGCCCCAGTCCTTTCCAAGATCAGCCCCAGCATTTT.

Ten or more counts support this clonotype. The chain joins TRBV3-1 to TRBJ1-1; D possibly corresponds to TRBD1 (6 bases). The CDR3 consists of 14 residues. The V gene lost 4 bases and the J gene lost 9 bases, with 18 bases spanning the gap. Germline values: CDR1 LGHDT, CDR2 YNNKEL (reference sequence). CDR3: CASSRDLDRRQAFF. In DNA, the CDR3 is TGTGCCAGCAGCCGCGATCTCGACAGGAGACAAGCTTTCTTT.

A few counts support this clonotype. The CDR3 sequence is CASTPGRMGDTQYF. The CDR3 DNA is TGTGCCAGCACCCCGGGACGGATGGGGGATACGCAGTATTTT. The chain couples TRBV6-6 to TRBJ2-3; D could derive from TRBD1 or TRBD2 (5 bases each). The CDR3 is 14 residues long. With 7 bases removed from V and 6 bases from J, the gap between germline ends came to 17 bases. From germline, CDR1 is MNHNY and CDR2 SVGAGI (reference sequence).

This chain links TRBV18 with TRBJ2-3; D is unresolved. Germline-derived CDR1 and CDR2 are KGHSH and LQKENI. The CDR3 has 14 amino acids. With 3 bases removed from V and 2 bases from J, the gap between germline ends came to 9 bases. CDR3 sequence (DNA): TGTGCCAGCTCACCCCTTCAAACCACAGATACGCAGTATTTT. Its protein is CASSPLQTTDTQYF.

The rearrangement links TRBV18 to TRBJ2-7; 8 nucleotides match TRBD1. Trimming cost V 3 bases and J 5 bases; bases outside gene matches: 9. The CDR3 consists of 15 residues. CDR1 and CDR2 from the germline V gene are KGHSH and LQKENI. In nucleotides, the CDR3 is TGTGCCAGCTCACCTTCGGACAGGGATAGGAACGAGCAGTACTTC. Its protein is CASSPSDRDRNEQYF.

This rearrangement joins TRBV12-3 or TRBV12-4 to TRBJ2-5; D gene unclear. The J call is uncertain, as TRBJ2-7 better fits the DNA end. The CDR3 totals 14 residues. CDR3 in DNA: TGTGCCAGCAGTCTCACCGGGTTAGAACGCGAGCAGTACTTC. Amino acids: CASSLTGLEREQYF.

This clonotype has more than one count but fewer than ten. V gene TRBV6-1 combines with J gene TRBJ2-7, with unresolved D. V was clipped by 4 bases and J by 10 bases, with 20 bases between them. Germline-derived CDR1 and CDR2 are MNHNS and SASEGT. The CDR3 sequence is 14 residues long. CDR3 in amino acids: CASSVGLDKNIQYF. For the CDR3, the DNA is TGTGCCAGCAGTGTGGGCCTCGACAAAAATATTCAGTACTTC.

This chain links TRBV11-2 with TRBJ2-4; 13 positions agree with TRBD2. This CDR3 has 18 residues. Germline CDR1 SGHAT, CDR2 FQNNGV. The V segment lost 5 bases and the J segment 8 bases; nucleotides outside the gene matches: 15. DNA of the CDR3: TGTGCCAGCAGCCAATCCGGAGGACTAGCGGGAGAGACGGACATTCAGTACTTC. Protein product: CASSQSGGLAGETDIQYF.

Only a few counts were recorded for this clonotype. The gene calls are TRBV24-1 and TRBJ2-1; D unresolved. The germline CDR1 and CDR2 sequences are KGHDR and SFDVKD. CDR3 size: 14 residues. Deletions cut 5 bases from V and 0 bases from J, with 7 bases between. CDR3 region: CATSAIGSYNEQFF. The CDR3 DNA sequence: TGTGCCACCAGTGCGATAGGCTCCTACAATGAGCAGTTCTTC.

This sequence joins TRBV27 and TRBJ1-1; 8 bases are shared with TRBD1. The V gene's germline CDR1 is MNHEY and CDR2 SMNVEV (reference sequence). This CDR3 has 15 amino acids. Trimming cost V 4 bases and J 4 bases; bases outside gene matches: 8. CDR3 nucleotide sequence: TGTGCCAGCAGTTCCCGGACAGGGTTGAGCACTGAAGCTTTCTTT. It translates to CASSSRTGLSTEAFF.

This clonotype was observed a handful of times. The chain recombines TRBV6-1 with TRBJ1-5, with TRBD1 matching 7 bases. The CDR3 sequence is 15 residues long. With 5 bases clipped from V and 7 bases from J, the junction kept 11 bases outside the gene matches. Germline V lookup: CDR1 MNHNS, CDR2 SASEGT. The CDR3: CASSRITGDGQPQHF. The CDR3 DNA is TGTGCCAGCAGTCGAATTACAGGGGACGGGCAGCCCCAGCATTTT.